This is a list of T cell receptor beta chains from one sample in a study of OX40 agonist ivuxolimab in advanced cancers. The method was immunoSEQ multiplex PCR; TCRdb's version includes in-frame clones alone and lacks a portion of them. Of 65,000 to 100,000 clones in the sample, roughly four fifths were seen once. The material was CD4+ or CD8+ T cells sorted from blood, obtained in a trial of the OX40 agonist ivuxolimab. These receptors all stem from an adult with an advanced solid tumor such as melanoma, head and neck, liver or kidney cancer. Both conserved end residues are part of each CDR3. Each record gives: J gene, V gene, clone size, D gene, CDR3 DNA, CDR3 protein. A D gene is named only where the DNA matches it firmly. Size tells how often a clone was seen (once, few, many) or the class of an expanded clone, and some rows leave it out.

J: TRBJ1-1; V: TRBV28; size: -; D: -; DNA: TGTGCCAGCATCGGACAGCCCTTGAACACTGAAGCTTTCTTT; CDR3: CASIGQPLNTEAFF
J: TRBJ2-7; V: TRBV7-9; size: once; D: -; DNA: TGTGCCAGCAGCGCTACAGGGAATCGCTACGAGCAGTACTTC; CDR3: CASSATGNRYEQYF
J: TRBJ2-5; V: TRBV11-3; size: -; D: TRBD1; DNA: TGTGCCAGCAGATCACAGGGGTCAAACCAAGAGACCCAGTACTTC; CDR3: CASRSQGSNQETQYF
J: TRBJ2-7; V: TRBV29-1; size: -; D: -; DNA: TGCAGCGTCCTGACTGAATACGAGCAGTACTTC; CDR3: CSVLTEYEQYF
J: TRBJ2-3; V: TRBV2; size: -; D: -; DNA: TGTGCCAGCAGACGATTACAGGTTAGCACAGATACGCAGTATTTT; CDR3: CASRRLQVSTDTQYF
J: TRBJ2-7; V: TRBV27; size: -; D: TRBD2; DNA: TGTGCCAGCAGTTTAGCCTTTCCGTGGACTAGCGGGAGGAGTTCCTACGAGCAGTACTTC; CDR3: CASSLAFPWTSGRSSYEQYF
J: TRBJ2-7; V: TRBV9; size: -; D: TRBD1; DNA: TGTGCCAGCAGCGGAGAAGGGGGCGGGTACGAGCAGTACTTC; CDR3: CASSGEGGGYEQYF
J: TRBJ1-1; V: TRBV9; size: once; D: -; DNA: TGTGCCAGCAGCGCTGGACTGATCACTGAAGCTTTCTTT; CDR3: CASSAGLITEAFF
J: TRBJ2-3; V: TRBV10-2; size: once; D: -; DNA: TGCGCCAGCAGTGAGGAGGGGGATCCCACAGATACGCAGTATTTT; CDR3: CASSEEGDPTDTQYF
J: TRBJ2-3; V: TRBV13; size: -; D: -; DNA: TGTGCCAGCAGCTTAGAGTACGGGGGGCCCACAGATACGCAGTATTTT; CDR3: CASSLEYGGPTDTQYF
J: TRBJ1-1; V: TRBV28; size: once; D: -; DNA: TGTGCCAGCAGTTTCAGGCTCGAAGCTTTCTTT; CDR3: CASSFRLEAFF
J: TRBJ1-1; V: TRBV14; size: -; D: -; DNA: TGTGCCAGCAGCCAGTGGGGACTTCGGAACACTGAAGCTTTCTTT; CDR3: CASSQWGLRNTEAFF
J: TRBJ2-7; V: TRBV4-3; size: -; D: -; DNA: TGCGCCAGCAGCCAAGATTACCCGGGGGCCTACGAGCAGTACTTC; CDR3: CASSQDYPGAYEQYF
J: TRBJ2-7; V: TRBV5-6; size: -; D: -; DNA: TGTGCCAGCAGCTTTGGGACGGACCCCTACGAGCAGTACTTC; CDR3: CASSFGTDPYEQYF
J: TRBJ1-5; V: TRBV19; size: -; D: -; DNA: TGTGCCAGTAGTATTAATAATCGGGGGCCCCAGCATTTT; CDR3: CASSINNRGPQHF
J: TRBJ2-2; V: TRBV10-2; size: -; D: TRBD2; DNA: TGCGCCAGCAATTTGGCGGGAGCTGGGGAGCTGTTTTTT; CDR3: CASNLAGAGELFF
J: TRBJ2-3; V: TRBV19; size: -; D: -; DNA: TGTGCCAGCAGCTTTTGGGTGGGGAATCGGGATACGCAGTATTTT; CDR3: CASSFWVGNRDTQYF
J: TRBJ1-1; V: TRBV18; size: -; D: TRBD1; DNA: TGTGCCAGCTCACGGGACAGATCGAACACTGAAGCTTTCTTT; CDR3: CASSRDRSNTEAFF
J: TRBJ1-2; V: TRBV5-1; size: -; D: TRBD1; DNA: TGCGCCAGCAGCTTGGGGACAGGGCGAATCCTGGGCTACACCTTC; CDR3: CASSLGTGRILGYTF
J: TRBJ2-2; V: TRBV5-5; size: -; D: -; DNA: TGTGCCAGTTCAGTTGGGTCGAACACCGGGGAGCTGTTTTTT; CDR3: CASSVGSNTGELFF
J: TRBJ1-4; V: TRBV13; size: few; D: TRBD1; DNA: TGTGCCAGCAGATTTCGCGGACAGGGCTCTTCGGAAAAACTGTTTTTT; CDR3: CASRFRGQGSSEKLFF
J: TRBJ2-1; V: TRBV28; size: -; D: -; DNA: TGTGCCAGCAAATTACATAGGGGATTCTCCTACAATGAGCAGTTCTTC; CDR3: CASKLHRGFSYNEQFF
J: TRBJ1-2; V: TRBV5-1; size: -; D: -; DNA: TGCGCCAGCAGCCCCTCGGGGACTCAGAGAGGCTACACCTTC; CDR3: CASSPSGTQRGYTF
J: TRBJ2-3; V: TRBV7-3; size: -; D: TRBD2; DNA: TGTGCCAGCAGTACAGCGGGACTAGAAACAGATACGCAGTATTTT; CDR3: CASSTAGLETDTQYF
J: TRBJ2-7; V: TRBV28; size: -; D: TRBD2; DNA: TGTGCCAGCAGTTTCCATCTAGCGGGACTCTCCTACGAGCAGTACTTC; CDR3: CASSFHLAGLSYEQYF
J: TRBJ1-4; V: TRBV30; size: -; D: TRBD1; DNA: TGTGCCTGGGACCGACAGGGGGCTAATGAAAAACTGTTTTTT; CDR3: CAWDRQGANEKLFF
J: TRBJ2-7; V: TRBV6-1; size: -; D: -; DNA: TGTGCCAGCAGTGTACAGGGACGGGCCTCCTACGAGCAGTACTTC; CDR3: CASSVQGRASYEQYF
J: TRBJ1-5; V: TRBV28; size: -; D: -; DNA: TGTGCCATCAAAGAGGGAAATAGCAATCAGCCCCAGCATTTT; CDR3: CAIKEGNSNQPQHF
J: TRBJ1-1; V: TRBV1; size: -; D: -; DNA: TGCACCAGCAGCCTCGTCTTGTCTTTAGGGAACACTGAAGCTTTCTTT; CDR3: CTSSLVLSLGNTEAFF